The 17 T cell receptor beta chains in this list originate from one sample, sequenced in a study of cytomegalovirus exposure and HLA in healthy donors. The PCR was carried out with 60 Vbeta primers and 13 Jbeta primers. TCRdb's table, derived via immunoSEQ multiplex PCR, lists solely in-frame clones and lacks some. The sample has 100,000 to 150,000 clones, about 83% seen once. The material sequenced was PBMCs. The receptors derive from a man younger than 40 in good health and CMV-seronegative.

This clone has more than one count but fewer than ten. V gene TRBV30 combines with J gene TRBJ1-5, with D maybe TRBD1 (5 bases). The germline gives CDR1 GTSNPN, CDR2 SVGIG (reference sequence). Trimming pared 2 bases from V and 7 bases from J, leaving 18 bases between. This CDR3 contains 15 residues. The CDR3 bases are TGTGCCTGGAGTCCCGGGACTACTCAGGACCAGCCCCAGCATTTT. It specifies CAWSPGTTQDQPQHF. The variable domain in full, with the rest retrieved from reference TRBV30 and TRBJ1-5, is SQTIHQWPATLVQPVGSPLSLECTVEGTSNPNLYWYRQAAGRGLQLLFYSVGIGQISSEVPQNLSASRPQDRQFILSSKKLLLSDSGFYLCAWSPGTTQDQPQHFGDGTRLSIL.

The chain recombines TRBV7-2 with TRBJ1-5, with unresolved D. Trimming took 2 bases from V and 4 from J, leaving 9 bases between them. Germline V lookup: CDR1 SGHTA, CDR2 FQGNSA. CDR3 size: 14 residues. CDR3 nucleotide sequence: TGTGCCAGCAGCTTATCACATCCAAATCAGCCCCAGCATTTT. As protein: CASSLSHPNQPQHF.

V usage is TRBV19 and J usage is TRBJ1-1; D might be TRBD1 (6 bases). The CDR3 consists of 15 residues. Germline CDR1 LNHDA, CDR2 SQIVND (reference sequence). The ends were cut back, 5 bases at V and 1 base at J, with 14 bases in the middle. CDR3 protein: CASSLLQGWNTEAFF. The CDR3, as DNA: TGTGCCAGTAGTTTGCTACAGGGATGGAACACTGAAGCTTTCTTT.

J is TRBJ1-2 and V is TRBV6-5; perhaps TRBD1 as D (5 bases). The CDR3 consists of 13 residues. Germline CDR1 is MNHEY and CDR2 is SVGAGI. Between the trimmed V and J ends, which lost 5 bases and 8 bases, there was a span of 15 bases. The DNA for the CDR3 is TGTGCCAGCAGTCGATCGGGGGTTCGGGGCTACACCTTC. Its translation is CASSRSGVRGYTF.

V gene TRBV10-3 combines with J gene TRBJ2-3; 9 bases match TRBD2. The CDR3 is made up of 15 amino acids. Germline trimming cut 6 bases from V and 5 bases from J; bases unmatched to any gene: 9. Germline CDR1 reads ENHRY; CDR2 reads SYGVKD. The CDR3 DNA reads TGTGCCATCAGGGCCGTGCTAGCGGGGTTAGATACGCAGTATTTT. The encoded protein is CAIRAVLAGLDTQYF.

This sequence joins TRBV9 and TRBJ2-3; no definite D call. The germline V gene has CDR1 SGDLS and CDR2 YYNGEE. Between the trimmed V and J ends, which lost 4 bases and 1 base, there was a span of 4 bases. There are 12 residues in the CDR3. The CDR3 spells CASSSGTDTQYF. CDR3 coding DNA: TGTGCCAGCAGCTCCGGCACAGATACGCAGTATTTT. The entire variable domain, with the rest obtained from reference TRBV9 and TRBJ2-3, is as follows: DSGVTQTPKHLITATGQRVTLRCSPRSGDLSVYWYQQSLDQGLQFLIQYYNGEERAKGNILERFSAQQFPDLHSELNLSSLELGDSALYFCASSSGTDTQYFGPGTRLTVL.

The J gene is TRBJ1-4, the V gene TRBV7-8; a weak D match, TRBD1 (5 bases). The V gene's germline CDR1 is SGHVS and CDR2 FQNEAQ. V shed 5 bases and J shed 1 base, with 14 bases lying between them. CDR3 length equals 16 residues. CDR3 in DNA: TGTGCCAGCAGCACCCAGGGAATCTTAACTAATGAAAAACTGTTTTTT. It specifies CASSTQGILTNEKLFF.

This chain uses TRBV5-1 with TRBJ2-2; 7 bases agree with TRBD1. This CDR3 spans 19 amino acids. CDR1 and CDR2 from the germline V gene are SGHRS and YFSETQ. The V segment lost 7 bases and the J segment 0 bases; nucleotides outside the gene matches: 18. The chain's CDR3 is CASGYDRALFNANTGELFF. The CDR3 nucleotides are TGCGCCAGCGGGTATGACAGGGCCCTCTTCAACGCGAACACCGGGGAGCTGTTTTTT.

The chain links TRBV4-2 to TRBJ1-4; no definite D call. V lost 0 bases to trimming and J lost 8 bases, with 16 bases between them. CDR3 length: 16 residues. Germline V gene sequence: CDR1 LGHNA, CDR2 YNFKEQ. In DNA form, the CDR3 reads TGTGCCAGCAGCCAAGATTGGGCCCGCAGAAGGGAAAAACTGTTTTTT. Translation gives CASSQDWARRREKLFF.

The chain joins TRBV18 to TRBJ2-2, with 7 bases identical to TRBD2. CDR1 is KGHSH and CDR2 is LQKENI in the germline V gene. The V gene end was trimmed by 2 bases and the J gene end by 5 bases; junction bases not matched to a gene: 5. The CDR3 extends over 15 amino acids. The CDR3 protein is CASSPWLAETGELFF. CDR3 DNA: TGTGCCAGCTCACCATGGCTAGCGGAGACCGGGGAGCTGTTTTTT.

The rearrangement links TRBV28 to TRBJ1-5; TRBD1 agrees at 7 bases. With 3 bases clipped from V and 0 bases from J, the junction kept 11 bases outside the gene matches. The CDR3 sequence is 18 residues long. Germline CDR1 MDHEN, CDR2 SYDVKM. CDR3 sequence (DNA): TGTGCCAGCAGTTTCCCAGGGGGACCGATTCATAGCAATCAGCCCCAGCATTTT. As protein: CASSFPGGPIHSNQPQHF.

This chain joins TRBV4-2 and TRBJ1-2; D is unclear. The CDR3 consists of 13 residues. Trimming removed 2 bases at V and 7 bases at J, with 11 bases between. CDR1 is LGHNA and CDR2 is YNFKEQ in the germline V gene. CDR3 residues: CASSQNGAGGYTF. The DNA of the CDR3 is TGTGCCAGCAGCCAAAACGGAGCGGGTGGCTACACCTTC.

The chain joins TRBV2 to TRBJ1-2; 7 bases fit TRBD1. This CDR3 spans 13 amino acids. In germline, CDR1 is SNHLY, CDR2 FYNNEI. V dropped 7 bases and J dropped 5; count of bases not matched to a gene: 7. The CDR3 protein is CASTGTASYGYTF. The CDR3 bases are TGTGCCAGCACCGGGACAGCCTCATATGGCTACACCTTC.

V and J are TRBV28 and TRBJ1-2; D perhaps matches TRBD1 (6 bases). The CDR3 extends over 11 amino acids. CDR1 MDHEN and CDR2 SYDVKM come from the germline V gene. The V end lost 6 bases, the J end lost 8 bases, and 10 bases lay between the germline ends. The CDR3 sequence: CASSRTDGYTF. The CDR3 DNA reads as TGTGCCAGCAGCCGGACAGACGGCTACACCTTC.

CDR3 nucleotide sequence: TGCGCCAGCAGCTCCAGGGGGTCGGATACGCAGTATTTT. As protein: CASSSRGSDTQYF. The rearrangement uses TRBV5-1 and TRBJ2-3; 7 positions agree with TRBD1. The V gene's germline CDR1 is SGHRS and CDR2 YFSETQ. J lost 6 bases, V lost 3 bases, and 4 bases had no gene match. The CDR3 covers 13 residues. Looking up the rest from reference TRBV5-1 and TRBJ2-3 gives the full variable domain: KAGVTQTPRYLIKTRGQQVTLSCSPISGHRSVSWYQQTPGQGLQFLFEYFSETQRNKGNFPGRFSGRQFSNSRSEMNVSTLELGDSALYLCASSSRGSDTQYFGPGTRLTVL.

This chain joins TRBV2 and TRBJ2-4; a weak D match, TRBD2 (6 bases). The CDR3 runs 16 residues. Germline CDR1 is SNHLY and CDR2 is FYNNEI. V lost 2 bases and J 4 bases, leaving 15 bases between the germline ends. This chain's CDR3 is CASSESYLGTKNIQYF. In DNA form, the CDR3 reads TGTGCCAGCAGTGAATCCTATTTGGGGACTAAAAACATTCAGTACTTC.

This chain links TRBV18 with TRBJ1-5, with D possibly being TRBD1 (5 bases). From germline, CDR1 is KGHSH and CDR2 LQKENI. Trimming stripped 1 base from V and 5 bases from J, with 9 bases between. The CDR3 is 14 residues long. CDR3 coding DNA: TGTGCCAGCTCACCACAGGGGATGGATCAGCCCCAGCATTTT. Translating it yields CASSPQGMDQPQHF.